This T cell receptor (beta chain) was sequenced for a study of response to subunit inactivated influenza vaccine. Study results and limitations: Authors suggested each seasonal influenza vaccination recruits few new T cells.

V lost 3 bases to trimming and J lost 6 bases; unmatched junction nucleotides: 2. The CDR3 loop spans 13 amino acids. CDR1 SEHNR and CDR2 FQNEAQ come from the germline V gene (reference sequence). TCRdb re-called the RT-PCR reads with MiXCR, one entry per CDR3 protein. Of 280,000 or so distinct CDR3 sequences in the sample, roughly a fifth are singletons; the top ten hold roughly a tenth. As to this clonotype: Its antigen remains unknown.

The gene calls are TRBV7-9 and TRBJ2-1; 7 nucleotides agree with TRBD1. The material sequenced was PBMCs from blood, taken roughly 20 months after vaccination. The sequence was collected from a man aged 45-69 years who received an inactivated influenza vaccine. CDR3 bases: TGTGCCAGCAGCTTTAGACAGGGCAATGAGCAGTTCTTC. Its translation is CASSFRQGNEQFF. The whole variable domain, remainder taken from reference TRBV7-9 and TRBJ2-1, is DTGVSQNPRHKITKRGQNVTFRCDPISEHNRLYWYRQTLGQGPEFLTYFQNEAQLEKSRLLSDRFSAERPKGSFSTLEIQRTEQGDSAMYLCASSFRQGNEQFFGPGTRLTVL.